Listed here are 29 T cell receptor beta chains from one sample, sequenced in a study. From the RT-PCR reads, TCRdb called clonotypes with MiXCR, one entry per CDR3 protein. This sample yields fewer than 800,000 distinct CDR3 sequences, of which 14% are seen a single time; 3% to 4.5% belongs to the top ten. Input material: memory CD4+ T cells from blood. These receptors were obtained from a female donor in good health, serving as a healthy control.

This clonotype was counted a few times. The rearrangement links TRBV5-1 to TRBJ2-5, with D perhaps assigned TRBD1 or TRBD2 (5 bases each). With 4 bases removed from V and 4 bases from J, the gap between germline ends came to 14 bases. The CDR3 is 14 amino acids. Germline loops: CDR1 SGHRS, CDR2 YFSETQ. The CDR3 sequence: CASSTHGAPETQYF. The DNA of the CDR3 is TGCGCCAGCAGCACCCACGGGGCCCCAGAGACCCAGTACTTC.

This chain links TRBV5-1 with TRBJ2-4; 7 bases fit TRBD2. Trimming cost V 4 bases and J 2 bases; bases outside gene matches: 9. The length of the CDR3 is 16 residues. Germline CDR1 is SGHRS and CDR2 is YFSETQ. The CDR3 is CASSLGRYDTKNIQYF. The CDR3 DNA reads as TGCGCCAGCAGCCTCGGGAGGTATGATACCAAAAACATTCAGTACTTC.

This clonotype turned up a few times. The V call is TRBV20-1, the J call TRBJ2-1; 7 bases are a match to TRBD1. The germline gives CDR1 DFQATT, CDR2 SNEGSKA (reference sequence). V shed 6 bases, J shed 0 bases, and the junction held 11 bases outside the gene matches. The CDR3 runs to 16 residues. The CDR3 DNA reads TGCAGTGCCCCCCCCAGGGGGATGATCTCCTACAATGAGCAGTTCTTC. It translates to CSAPPRGMISYNEQFF.

V is TRBV28 and J is TRBJ2-7; 7 bases agree with TRBD1. V trimming: 5 bases; J trimming: 2 bases; junction bases outside the gene matches: 6. CDR3 length: 14 residues. The germline V gene has CDR1 MDHEN and CDR2 SYDVKM. The CDR3 DNA sequence: TGTGCCAGCAGTCCGGGACAGCTGACCTACGAGCAGTACTTC. Its translation: CASSPGQLTYEQYF.

In this sample, this clonotype turned up a few times. The genes are TRBV5-1 and TRBJ2-2; no reliable D call. The V end was cut by 4 bases, the J end by 0 bases, with 13 bases between. In germline, CDR1 is SGHRS, CDR2 YFSETQ. The CDR3 is 16 residues long. The CDR3 region is CASSMLPVTNTGELFF. Here the CDR3 DNA reads TGCGCCAGCAGCATGCTACCCGTGACGAACACCGGGGAGCTGTTTTTT.

This clonotype was counted a few times. The J gene is TRBJ2-1, the V gene TRBV5-1; 13 positions agree with TRBD2. This CDR3 is built from 14 residues. Per germline, CDR1 SGHRS and CDR2 YFSETQ. Trimming at V came to 4 bases and at J to 8 bases, leaving 3 bases not matched to a gene. Here the CDR3 DNA reads TGCGCCAGCAGCCCCGGACTAGCGGGAGATGAGCAGTTCTTC. Translation: CASSPGLAGDEQFF.

This sequence joins TRBV7-3 and TRBJ2-3; D tentatively reads TRBD1 or TRBD2 (5 bases each). The germline CDR1 and CDR2 sequences are SGHTA and FQGTGA. Trimming removed 4 bases from V and 1 base from J, with 15 bases in between. CDR3 length: 16 amino acids. CDR3 nucleotides: TGTGCCAGCAGCTCCGGAGCGGTAGGGGGCACAGATACGCAGTATTTT. Protein sequence: CASSSGAVGGTDTQYF. Full variable domain (rest looked up from reference TRBV7-3 and TRBJ2-3): GAGVSQTPSNKVTEKGKYVELRCDPISGHTALYWYRQSLGQGPEFLIYFQGTGAADDSGLPNDRFFAVRPEGSVSTLKIQRTERGDSAVYLCASSSGAVGGTDTQYFGPGTRLTVL.

This CDR3 reads CASSFGTGDSGNTIYF. The CDR3 DNA reads as TGTGCCAGCAGTTTCGGGACAGGGGACTCCGGAAACACCATATATTTT. J is TRBJ1-3 and V is TRBV28, with 10 bases matching TRBD1. The germline V gene has CDR1 MDHEN and CDR2 SYDVKM. Trimming removed 3 bases from V and 4 bases from J; junction bases left unmatched: 6. This CDR3 region has 16 residues.

This clonotype was detected ten times or more. The V gene is TRBV6-5, the J gene TRBJ1-4; D might be TRBD1 (5 bases). The CDR3 is made up of 16 amino acids. Trimming stripped 0 bases from V and 0 bases from J, with 8 bases between. Per the germline V gene, CDR1 is MNHEY and CDR2 is SVGAGI. The CDR3, as DNA: TGTGCCAGCAGTTACTCAGGGACTGCAACTAATGAAAAACTGTTTTTT. This translates into CASSYSGTATNEKLFF.

The V and J genes are TRBV5-1 and TRBJ1-4; D is undetermined. V was trimmed by 1 base and J by 5 bases, leaving 15 bases between them. The CDR3 runs to 16 residues. The germline gives CDR1 SGHRS, CDR2 YFSETQ. The CDR3 loop reads CASSLNPSEANEKLFF. CDR3 DNA: TGCGCCAGCAGCTTGAACCCTTCGGAAGCGAATGAAAAACTGTTTTTT.

The V call is TRBV20-1, the J call TRBJ2-2, with 12 bases lining up with TRBD2. The CDR3 runs 15 residues. Unmatched junction bases numbered 4, after V lost 5 bases and J lost 3 bases. CDR1 is DFQATT, CDR2 SNEGSKA, per germline (reference sequence). CDR3 DNA: TGCAGTGCTCTAGCGGGAGGGCTGGACACCGGGGAGCTGTTTTTT. Amino acids: CSALAGGLDTGELFF.

There are a few counts of this clonotype. J is TRBJ2-5 and V is TRBV5-5; perhaps TRBD2 as D (6 bases). The CDR3 totals 15 residues. V was shortened by 6 bases and J by 6 bases, with 21 bases between the two germline ends. CDR1 SGHKS and CDR2 YYEKEE come from the germline V gene (reference sequence). The CDR3 reads CASNDPGVGGKTQYF. As DNA, the CDR3 is TGTGCCAGCAACGACCCGGGAGTAGGAGGAAAGACCCAGTACTTC.

V and J are TRBV15 and TRBJ1-2; 8 positions match TRBD1. The CDR3 extends over 14 amino acids. Germline V lookup: CDR1 LNHNV, CDR2 YYDKDF (reference sequence). V gave up 1 base and J gave up 4 bases; unmatched junction bases: 2. DNA for the CDR3: TGTGCCACCAGCAGAGGACAGGGGTTCTATGGCTACACCTTC. Translating it yields CATSRGQGFYGYTF.

The chain is built from TRBV9 and TRBJ1-5, with D hard to call. This CDR3 has 15 residues. V was trimmed by 0 bases and J by 7 bases, leaving 14 bases between them. Germline lookup yields CDR1 SGDLS and CDR2 YYNGEE. In nucleotides, the CDR3 is TGTGCCAGCAGCGTAGGAGACGGCGCGGGGCAGCCCCAGCATTTT. It is translated as CASSVGDGAGQPQHF. Together with reference TRBV9 and TRBJ1-5, the CDR3 gives the full variable domain: DSGVTQTPKHLITATGQRVTLRCSPRSGDLSVYWYQQSLDQGLQFLIQYYNGEERAKGNILERFSAQQFPDLHSELNLSSLELGDSALYFCASSVGDGAGQPQHFGDGTRLSIL.

This chain connects TRBV20-1 to TRBJ2-1; D might be TRBD2 (7 bases). Trimming removed 6 bases at V and 8 bases at J, with 17 bases between. Germline V gene lookup returns CDR1 DFQATT and CDR2 SNEGSKA (reference sequence). The CDR3 has 13 amino acids. CDR3 DNA: TGCAGTGCGGGGGGGGCCCGGGTCGATGAGCAGTTCTTC. Its protein is CSAGGARVDEQFF.

The genes are TRBV5-1 and TRBJ2-3; 14 bases map to TRBD2. CDR1 and CDR2 (germline): SGHRS, YFSETQ. Trimming took 7 bases from V and 5 from J; bases not matched to a gene: 12. The CDR3 consists of 17 residues. In nucleotides, the CDR3 is TGCGCCAGCGGATTCGCGGCAGGGACTAGCGGGAGAGATACGCAGTATTTT. It encodes CASGFAAGTSGRDTQYF.

The chain carries TRBV11-3 and TRBJ2-2; TRBD2 matches at 13 bases. CDR1 and CDR2 from the germline V gene are SGHNT and YENEEA. J lost 4 bases, V lost 5 bases, and 10 bases had no gene match. CDR3 length: 18 residues. The CDR3 bases are TGTGCCAGCAGCCGGACTAGCGGGAGAATTAGTCTCACCGGGGAGCTGTTTTTT. Its translation: CASSRTSGRISLTGELFF.

This rearrangement joins TRBV5-8 to TRBJ1-5; a possible D gene is TRBD1 (6 bases). There are 15 residues in the CDR3. Germline-derived CDR1 and CDR2 are SGHTS and YDEGEE. Trimming pared 0 bases from V and 6 bases from J, leaving 13 bases between. In DNA, the CDR3 is TGTGCCAGCAGCTTGGCGGGGGGGCTGCCTCAGCCCCAGCATTTT. It encodes CASSLAGGLPQPQHF. The complete variable domain, with remaining parts taken from reference TRBV5-8 and TRBJ1-5, reads EAGVTQSPTHLIKTRGQQATLRCSPISGHTSVYWYQQALGLGLQFLLWYDEGEERNRGNFPPRFSGRQFPNYSSELNVNALELEDSALYLCASSLAGGLPQPQHFGDGTRLSIL.

In its sample, this clonotype was seen many times. The chain couples TRBV6-6 to TRBJ1-4, with D hard to call. Trimming shortened V by 7 bases and J by 3 bases, and 6 bases separated the two germline ends. CDR3 length: 12 residues. Germline lookup yields CDR1 MNHNY and CDR2 SVGAGI (reference sequence). CDR3 residues: CASTPPNEKLFF. The DNA of the CDR3 is TGTGCCAGCACCCCCCCTAATGAAAAACTGTTTTTT.

This clonotype came up a few times. The V and J genes are TRBV12-3 or TRBV12-4 and TRBJ1-5; D call uncertain. The CDR3 runs to 19 residues. The germline V and J ends were trimmed by 7 bases and 0 bases, with 25 bases remaining between them. Written as DNA, the CDR3 is TGTGCCAGCATAAAAGGGAATGGTCCTCACGGATATAGCAATCAGCCCCAGCATTTT. This sequence encodes CASIKGNGPHGYSNQPQHF.

V usage is TRBV6-1 and J usage is TRBJ2-1; perhaps TRBD2 as D (5 bases). V was clipped by 2 bases and J by 1 base, with 18 bases between them. CDR1 is MNHNS and CDR2 is SASEGT in the germline V gene. This CDR3 has 18 amino acids. Here the CDR3 reads CASSEPERGRWSYNEQFF. DNA for the CDR3: TGTGCCAGCAGTGAACCGGAACGGGGAAGATGGTCCTACAATGAGCAGTTCTTC.

This CDR3 reads CASSQDVGNYGYTF. In DNA form, the CDR3 reads TGTGCCAGCAGCCAAGATGTGGGAAACTATGGCTACACCTTC. This chain links TRBV4-2 with TRBJ1-2; unclear D gene. Per the germline V gene, CDR1 is LGHNA and CDR2 is YNFKEQ. This CDR3 is built from 14 residues. Trimming removed 0 bases from V and 2 bases from J, with 7 bases in between.

This clonotype occurred a few times. The chain is built from TRBV11-2 and TRBJ2-7, with D tentatively TRBD2 (5 bases). Germline CDR1 reads SGHAT; CDR2 reads FQNNGV. The CDR3 is made up of 15 amino acids. The V end was cut by 3 bases, the J end by 7 bases, with 19 bases between. In nucleotides, the CDR3 is TGTGCCAGCAGCTTCAGGCGCGGGCCTTCCTGGGAGCAGTACTTC. Protein: CASSFRRGPSWEQYF.

This clonotype has a handful of counts. The chain carries TRBV4-3 and TRBJ2-3; D not certain. CDR3 length: 13 amino acids. Trimming took 1 base from V and 7 from J, leaving 9 bases between them. The germline V gene has CDR1 LGHNA and CDR2 YSLEER. CDR3 amino acids: CASSQVGENTQYF. The CDR3 DNA reads as TGCGCCAGCAGCCAAGTTGGGGAAAATACGCAGTATTTT.

This clonotype was recorded many times. J is TRBJ1-6 and V is TRBV5-5; D is unclear. The CDR3 covers 16 residues. V was clipped by 2 bases and J by 4 bases, with 13 bases between them. Germline CDR1 is SGHKS and CDR2 is YYEKEE (reference sequence). As DNA, the CDR3 is TGTGCCAGCAGCTTAACTCCTGGGCGGTATAATTCACCCCTCCACTTT. Its protein product is CASSLTPGRYNSPLHF.

This clonotype was counted only a few times. The V gene is TRBV24-1, the J gene TRBJ2-1; TRBD1 is a possible D gene (6 bases). V dropped 4 bases and J dropped 2 bases, with 17 bases sitting between them. The germline V gene encodes CDR1 KGHDR and CDR2 SFDVKD. The CDR3 is 17 amino acids. The chain's CDR3 is CATSDNTRGRAYNEQFF. In DNA, the CDR3 is TGTGCCACCAGTGACAACACCAGGGGTAGGGCCTACAATGAGCAGTTCTTC.

This clonotype was found a few times. The gene calls are TRBV20-1 and TRBJ2-5; D may be TRBD1 (6 bases). Germline-derived CDR1 and CDR2 are DFQATT and SNEGSKA (reference sequence). This CDR3 region has 14 residues. Trimming left V 7 bases short and J 5 bases short, with 20 bases between. DNA of the CDR3: TGCAGTGGTTCGACAGGAGATTTGGGGGAGACCCAGTACTTC. This encodes CSGSTGDLGETQYF.

This clonotype was detected a few times. The gene calls are TRBV30 and TRBJ1-1; D is undetermined. The CDR3 contains 14 residues. The ends were cut back, 5 bases at V and 1 base at J, with 14 bases in the middle. CDR1 is GTSNPN and CDR2 is SVGIG in the germline V gene (reference sequence). Here the CDR3 reads CAWGRGGPNTEAFF. CDR3 coding DNA: TGTGCCTGGGGCAGAGGCGGACCGAACACTGAAGCTTTCTTT.

Many counts were recorded for this clonotype. V usage is TRBV20-1 and J usage is TRBJ1-6; maybe TRBD1 (6 bases). V lost 0 bases, J lost 8 bases, and 14 bases lay in between. CDR1 is DFQATT, CDR2 SNEGSKA, per germline (reference sequence). This CDR3 contains 15 residues. In DNA form, the CDR3 reads TGCAGTGCTAGAGATGGCTCCAACAGGGATTCACCCCTCCACTTT. Translated, it gives CSARDGSNRDSPLHF.